These 15 T cell receptor beta chains were all obtained from the same sample, sequenced in a study of shared clonotypes between healthy human individuals. TCRdb keeps only in-frame clones here, not all; method: immunoSEQ multiplex PCR. Here the sample spans about 480,000 clones, less than 85% being singletons. The sequencing sample was made of PBMCs. The receptors were sampled from a woman aged 40-49 years in good health. Some clones in this sample may be carry-over from other donors' samples.

This clone has only one observation. The genes are TRBV5-1 and TRBJ2-2, with a tentative D call TRBD2 (5 bases). CDR1 and CDR2 (germline): SGHRS, YFSETQ. There are 14 residues in the CDR3. V was cut by 0 bases and J by 7 bases, with 10 bases left in between. CDR3 DNA: TGCGCCAGCAGCTTGGGGACTGAGAACGGGGAGCTGTTTTTT. The encoded protein is CASSLGTENGELFF.

The chain uses TRBV28 and TRBJ1-2; D may be TRBD1 (5 bases). CDR3 length equals 14 residues. The germline V gene encodes CDR1 MDHEN and CDR2 SYDVKM. V was trimmed by 4 bases and J by 4 bases, leaving 13 bases between them. The CDR3 region has the DNA TGTGCCAGCAGTTCGGTCAGGGCGGGCTATGGCTACACCTTC. As protein: CASSSVRAGYGYTF.

V and J are TRBV6-1 and TRBJ2-7; TRBD1 agrees at 7 bases. J lost 6 bases, V lost 7 bases, and 12 bases had no gene match. CDR3 size: 14 residues. CDR1 and CDR2 from the germline V gene are MNHNS and SASEGT. The CDR3 nucleotides are TGTGCCAGCAATACCGGGACAGATATCTCCGAGCAGTACTTC. Amino acids: CASNTGTDISEQYF.

The chain is built from TRBV6-4 and TRBJ1-1; TRBD1 is a possible D gene (5 bases). V lost 0 bases to trimming and J lost 8 bases, with 10 bases between them. CDR3 size: 13 residues. Looked up from germline, CDR1 is MRHNA and CDR2 is SNTAGT. CDR3 nucleotide sequence: TGTGCCAGCAGTGACTCGTGGGCAGGGGAAGCTTTCTTT. Protein: CASSDSWAGEAFF.

The chain uses TRBV7-2 and TRBJ2-4, with D perhaps assigned TRBD1 or TRBD2 (5 bases each). V lost 1 base to trimming and J lost 1 base, with 11 bases between them. This CDR3 is 16 amino acids long. Germline V gene sequence: CDR1 SGHTA, CDR2 FQGNSA. CDR3 nucleotides: TGTGCCAGCAGCTTAGTTCTGGGGACCGCCAAAAACATTCAGTACTTC. It codes for CASSLVLGTAKNIQYF.

The chain employs TRBV27 and TRBJ1-1; 11 positions agree with TRBD1. The CDR3 is 14 amino acids. Germline V gene sequence: CDR1 MNHEY, CDR2 SMNVEV (reference sequence). Trimming removed 0 bases from V and 10 bases from J; junction bases left unmatched: 4. The CDR3 loop is CASSLSGQGVVAFF. CDR3 sequence (DNA): TGTGCCAGCAGTTTATCGGGACAGGGGGTGGTAGCTTTCTTT.

This chain joins TRBV18 and TRBJ2-7; D gene unclear. The V gene lost 0 bases and the J gene lost 3 bases, with 6 bases spanning the gap. Per germline, CDR1 KGHSH and CDR2 LQKENI. CDR3 size: 13 residues. The CDR3 here is CASSPPGNYEQYF. As DNA, the CDR3 is TGTGCCAGCTCACCACCTGGGAACTACGAGCAGTACTTC.

The chain links TRBV5-1 to TRBJ2-2; possible D gene TRBD1, 6 bases. CDR1 and CDR2 (germline): SGHRS, YFSETQ. V lost 0 bases and J 0 bases, leaving 9 bases between the germline ends. CDR3 length equals 16 residues. CDR3 protein: CASSLVRGTNTGELFF. CDR3 nucleotide sequence: TGCGCCAGCAGCTTGGTTAGGGGGACGAACACCGGGGAGCTGTTTTTT.

The count of this clone is one. The V call is TRBV7-6, the J call TRBJ2-5, with D maybe TRBD1 (6 bases). The length of the CDR3 is 14 residues. Germline V lookup: CDR1 SGHVS, CDR2 FNYEAQ. Deletions cut 2 bases from V and 6 bases from J, with 13 bases between. CDR3 in DNA: TGTGCCAGCAGCTTAAGGGGGAGCGTCAAGACCCAGTACTTC. Protein product: CASSLRGSVKTQYF.

This clone was recorded only once. This chain uses TRBV29-1 with TRBJ2-7, with D hard to call. The CDR3 sequence is 12 residues long. The germline CDR1 and CDR2 sequences are SQVTM and ANQGSEA. The germline V and J ends were trimmed by 4 bases and 4 bases, with 11 bases remaining between them. The CDR3 DNA reads TGCAGCGTTGTCGGAACCGGGTACGAGCAGTACTTC. Its translation: CSVVGTGYEQYF.

The genes are TRBV15 and TRBJ2-1; 9 bases agree with TRBD1. The V gene's germline CDR1 is LNHNV and CDR2 YYDKDF (reference sequence). After removal of 6 bases from V and 9 bases from J, the junction contained 6 bases not matched to a gene. This CDR3 has 13 residues. CDR3: CATRIGTGREQFF. The CDR3 nucleotides read TGTGCCACCAGGATAGGGACAGGGCGTGAGCAGTTCTTC.

The rearrangement joins TRBV7-2 to TRBJ2-1; unclear D gene. V was shortened by 6 bases and J by 0 bases, with 9 bases between the two germline ends. Germline values: CDR1 SGHTA, CDR2 FQGNSA. The CDR3 totals 14 residues. In nucleotides, the CDR3 is TGTGCCAGCAGTCTCAGAAGCTCCTACAATGAGCAGTTCTTC. Residues: CASSLRSSYNEQFF.

The genes are TRBV15 and TRBJ1-1, with 8 bases lining up with TRBD1. Germline trimming cut 5 bases from V and 10 bases from J; bases unmatched to any gene: 12. Germline V lookup: CDR1 LNHNV, CDR2 YYDKDF (reference sequence). This CDR3 spans 14 amino acids. Here the CDR3 DNA reads TGTGCCACCAGCGCGGACAGGGCGACCTGGGGAGCTTTCTTT. Its protein product is CATSADRATWGAFF.

This clone was seen only once. The chain recombines TRBV29-1 with TRBJ2-5; 9 positions agree with TRBD2. TRBJ2-7 matches the DNA end more closely, so the J call is doubtful. Germline lookup yields CDR1 SQVTM and CDR2 ANQGSEA. The CDR3 spans 13 residues. CDR3 residues: CSVKASGTYEQYF. CDR3 nucleotide sequence: TGCAGCGTTAAGGCTAGCGGGACCTACGAGCAGTACTTC.

This clone is a singleton in its sample. The chain combines TRBV27 with TRBJ1-2, with unresolved D. The length of the CDR3 is 15 residues. The germline gives CDR1 MNHEY, CDR2 SMNVEV (reference sequence). Trimming cost V 0 bases and J 0 bases, with 8 bases left between them. The CDR3 is CASSLSGTANYGYTF. The CDR3 coding sequence is TGTGCCAGCAGTTTATCGGGCACCGCTAACTATGGCTACACCTTC.